This T cell receptor (beta chain) was recorded in a study of response to subunit inactivated influenza vaccine. CDR1 and CDR2 from the germline V gene are SGHVS and FQNEAQ. CDR3 length equals 14 residues. Trimming cost V 5 bases and J 2 bases, with 11 bases left between them. TCRdb itself ran the RT-PCR reads through MiXCR, one entry per CDR3 protein. The sample has about 650,000 distinct CDR3 sequences, 14% seen once; the top ten hold 6.5% to 8%. With regard to this clonotype: Its specificity is unknown.

Findings and limits, study-wide: Each seasonal influenza vaccination recruits few new T cells, the authors suggested.

The chain combines TRBV7-8 with TRBJ2-3; possibly TRBD1 for D (6 bases). The source material was PBMCs from blood, sampled less than 15 days before vaccination. The origin of this receptor is a man aged 50-59 years who received an inactivated influenza vaccine. Here the CDR3 reads CASSPRTVTDTQYF. CDR3 nucleotide sequence: TGTGCCAGCAGCCCTAGGACAGTCACAGATACGCAGTATTTT. The variable domain in full, completed from reference TRBV7-8 and TRBJ2-3, reads GAGVSQSPRYKVAKRGQDVALRCDPISGHVSLFWYQQALGQGPEFLTYFQNEAQLDKSGLPSDRFFAERPEGSVSTLKIQRTQQEDSAVYLCASSPRTVTDTQYFGPGTRLTVL.